These 8 T cell receptor beta chains were sequenced from one sample in a study of immune evolution from preneoplasia to lung adenocarcinoma. Sequenced by immunoSEQ multiplex PCR; TCRdb stores in-frame clones only, minus some. This sample carries some 5,000 clones, 70% to 80% of them seen once, and the ten largest clones take about 6.9%. The sample comprised FFPE minimally invasive lung adenocarcinoma tissue. All receptors come from a person aged 50-70 years with lung adenocarcinoma.

The chain is built from TRBV7-2 and TRBJ2-5, with TRBD2 matching over 13 bases. This CDR3 is 15 amino acids long. With V trimmed by 5 bases and J by 5 bases, 5 bases remained unmatched. The V gene's germline CDR1 is SGHTA and CDR2 FQGNSA. In DNA, the CDR3 is TGTGCCAGCAGCCCAGTACTAGCGGGAGGGGAGACCCAGTACTTC. This sequence encodes CASSPVLAGGETQYF.

This chain links TRBV28 with TRBJ2-2, with 11 bases that match TRBD2. Trimming removed 7 bases from V and 5 bases from J; junction bases left unmatched: 3. The CDR3 runs 14 residues. Germline V gene data show CDR1 as MDHEN and CDR2 as SYDVKM. CDR3 residues: CASKGLAETGELFF. CDR3 coding DNA: TGTGCCAGCAAGGGACTAGCGGAGACCGGGGAGCTGTTTTTT.

This sequence joins TRBV4-1 and TRBJ2-5, with D tentatively TRBD1 (6 bases). V was cut by 2 bases and J by 2 bases, with 9 bases left in between. The CDR3 is 14 amino acids. From germline, CDR1 is MGHRA and CDR2 YSYEKL. The CDR3 region is CASSQPGQQETQYF. CDR3 DNA: TGCGCCAGCAGCCAACCTGGACAGCAAGAGACCCAGTACTTC.

The chain combines TRBV7-2 with TRBJ2-3; 9 bases fit TRBD2. CDR3 length: 15 residues. V trimming: 5 bases; J trimming: 5 bases; junction bases outside the gene matches: 8. Germline CDR1 reads SGHTA; CDR2 reads FQGNSA. The CDR3 sequence is CASSTPGLAIDTQYF. DNA of the CDR3: TGTGCCAGCAGCACCCCGGGACTAGCAATAGATACGCAGTATTTT.

This clone was seen a handful of times. Compared with germline, one end of the junction differs, possibly owing to a read error. This chain connects TRBV28 to TRBJ1-5; D is perhaps TRBD1 (6 bases). The CDR3 length is 14 residues. Germline lookup yields CDR1 MDHEN and CDR2 SYDVKM. The CDR3 region has the DNA TGTGCCAGCAAAGGGGGGCAATCCAATAAGCCCCAGCATTTT. It is translated as CASKGGQSNKPQHF.

The rearrangement uses TRBV11-1 and TRBJ2-1; D perhaps matches TRBD2 (5 bases). Trimming took off 0 bases at V and 7 bases at J, with 13 bases between the two ends. The germline V gene has CDR1 SGHAT and CDR2 FQDESV (reference sequence). The CDR3 covers 15 residues. CDR3 region: CASSLARELWNEQFF. CDR3 DNA: TGTGCCAGCAGCTTAGCGAGGGAGCTTTGGAATGAGCAGTTCTTC.

This chain uses TRBV7-3 with TRBJ2-1, with 7 bases aligning to TRBD1. V lost 6 bases to trimming and J lost 9 bases; unmatched junction nucleotides: 8. This CDR3 contains 13 residues. Germline CDR1 reads SGHTA; CDR2 reads FQGTGA. The CDR3 DNA reads as TGTGCCAGCAGAGAACAGGGGTTGGGTGAGCAGTTCTTC. Encoded protein: CASREQGLGEQFF.

This chain uses TRBV5-8 with TRBJ1-6; D uncertain. Trimming pared 0 bases from V and 7 bases from J, leaving 5 bases between. This CDR3 has 13 amino acids. Germline-derived CDR1 and CDR2 are SGHTS and YDEGEE. The chain's CDR3 is CASSLEQNSPLHF. The CDR3 DNA reads as TGTGCCAGCAGCTTGGAACAGAATTCACCCCTCCACTTT. The variable domain in full, with the rest retrieved from reference TRBV5-8 and TRBJ1-6, is EAGVTQSPTHLIKTRGQQATLRCSPISGHTSVYWYQQALGLGLQFLLWYDEGEERNRGNFPPRFSGRQFPNYSSELNVNALELEDSALYLCASSLEQNSPLHFGNGTRLTVT.